These 15 T cell receptor beta chains were all obtained from the same sample, sequenced in a study of T cell responses to AZD1222 COVID-19 vaccine. The repertoire was sequenced with immunoSEQ multiplex PCR; TCRdb's copy has only in-frame clones and lacks some. The sample lists 150,000 to 200,000 clones; about nine tenths were seen once. The sample here was peripheral blood, taken on day 0 of AZD1222 vaccination. These receptors all stem from an adult in good health.

The chain combines TRBV5-1 with TRBJ2-5; D not resolved. The V gene's germline CDR1 is SGHRS and CDR2 YFSETQ. This CDR3 has 13 amino acids. Trimming shortened V by 2 bases and J by 2 bases, and 7 bases separated the two germline ends. CDR3 bases: TGCGCCAGCAGCTTTTCGATACAAGAGACCCAGTACTTC. Translating it yields CASSFSIQETQYF.

The J gene is TRBJ1-2, the V gene TRBV3-1 (or the pseudogene TRBV3-2); maybe TRBD1 (5 bases). The CDR3 extends over 14 amino acids. V was trimmed by 3 bases and J by 5 bases, leaving 13 bases between them. The germline CDR1 and CDR2 sequences are LGHDT and YNNKEL (reference sequence). CDR3 protein: CASSHQKGLYGYTF. The CDR3 bases are TGTGCCAGCAGCCATCAAAAGGGGCTGTATGGCTACACCTTC.

The chain recombines TRBV5-1 with TRBJ2-1, with a weak D call TRBD2 (7 bases). Germline CDR1 is SGHRS and CDR2 is YFSETQ. V lost 0 bases to trimming and J lost 7 bases, with 20 bases between them. This CDR3 spans 17 amino acids. Written as DNA, the CDR3 is TGCGCCAGCAGCTTGGATCCGCCGGGGGGCGGACGAAATGAGCAGTTCTTC. This gives the protein CASSLDPPGGGRNEQFF.

The CDR3: CASSIEPGNQPQHF. The CDR3 DNA reads TGTGCCAGTAGTATAGAGCCAGGGAATCAGCCCCAGCATTTT. The chain recombines TRBV19 with TRBJ1-5; possible D gene TRBD1, 5 bases. The CDR3 extends over 14 amino acids. Deletions cut 0 bases from V and 4 bases from J, with 7 bases between. CDR1 LNHDA and CDR2 SQIVND come from the germline V gene (reference sequence).

The V gene is TRBV9, the J gene TRBJ1-2; D may be TRBD1 (6 bases). Germline CDR1 SGDLS, CDR2 YYNGEE. Trimming took off 0 bases at V and 8 bases at J, with 11 bases between the two ends. CDR3 size: 13 residues. The CDR3 region has the DNA TGTGCCAGCAGCGTAGCGGGGGGCGCCGGCTACACCTTC. Translated: CASSVAGGAGYTF.

The chain carries TRBV9 and TRBJ2-1; 7 bases map to TRBD1. Germline V gene sequence: CDR1 SGDLS, CDR2 YYNGEE. This CDR3 region has 16 residues. V dropped 3 bases and J dropped 7; count of bases not matched to a gene: 13. The DNA of the CDR3 is TGTGCCAGCAGCGGACGGACAGGAGGATCGGCAAATGAGCAGTTCTTC. The encoded protein is CASSGRTGGSANEQFF.

The chain combines TRBV18 with TRBJ1-4, with TRBD1 matching over 10 bases. The CDR3 contains 14 residues. J lost 8 bases, V lost 3 bases, and 3 bases had no gene match. Per the germline V gene, CDR1 is KGHSH and CDR2 is LQKENI. The CDR3 loop reads CASSPGQGHEKLFF. The DNA for the CDR3 is TGTGCCAGCTCACCGGGACAGGGGCACGAAAAACTGTTTTTT.

This clone has a handful of counts. In DNA, the CDR3 is TGTGCCAGCAGCTTGAATCGGGGAGCGGGTTCACCCCTCCACTTT. Its protein is CASSLNRGAGSPLHF. The J gene is TRBJ1-6, the V gene TRBV5-4; D not resolved. The CDR3 is 15 amino acids. Germline loops: CDR1 SGHNT, CDR2 YYREEE (reference sequence). The V and J ends lost 1 base and 9 bases respectively, with 14 bases between them.

The chain joins TRBV21-1 to TRBJ2-1; the table's D gene call, TRBD1, was not cross checked with the DNA. TRBV21-1 is reported as a pseudogene. The CDR3 loop spans 17 amino acids. As DNA, the CDR3 is TGTGCCAGCAGCAAACGTGTATGGGACAGGGGTGGCCATGAGCAGTTCTTC. Amino acids: CASSKRVWDRGGHEQFF.

This chain links TRBV19 with TRBJ2-3, with 7 nucleotides matching TRBD1. Germline CDR1 reads LNHDA; CDR2 reads SQIVND (reference sequence). This CDR3 spans 14 amino acids. Trimming removed 5 bases from V and 4 bases from J; junction bases left unmatched: 6. The CDR3 DNA is TGTGCCAGTAGTGAGGGGGCACTCCCAGATACGCAGTATTTT. Translated, it gives CASSEGALPDTQYF.

V and J are TRBV7-8 and TRBJ2-1; tentative D call: TRBD2 (6 bases). The CDR3 consists of 14 residues. Trimming shortened V by 4 bases and J by 12 bases, and 19 bases separated the two germline ends. The germline V gene has CDR1 SGHVS and CDR2 FQNEAQ. CDR3 sequence reads: CASSSLTAGWPQFF. In nucleotides, the CDR3 is TGTGCCAGCAGCTCCTTGACAGCGGGCTGGCCGCAGTTCTTC.

Only a few counts were recorded for this clone. The V call is TRBV5-1, the J call TRBJ2-1; D is ambiguous. V shed 2 bases and J shed 4 bases, with 7 bases lying between them. Germline V CDR1 and CDR2: SGHRS, YFSETQ. The CDR3 runs 13 residues. CDR3 coding DNA: TGCGCCAGCAGCTTAGGGAATTACAATGAGCAGTTCTTC. Protein: CASSLGNYNEQFF. Full variable domain (outside the CDR3, taken from reference TRBV5-1 and TRBJ2-1): KAGVTQTPRYLIKTRGQQVTLSCSPISGHRSVSWYQQTPGQGLQFLFEYFSETQRNKGNFPGRFSGRQFSNSRSEMNVSTLELGDSALYLCASSLGNYNEQFFGPGTRLTVL.

The chain couples TRBV7-9 to TRBJ1-1, with 7 bases identical to TRBD1. Germline V gene data show CDR1 as SEHNR and CDR2 as FQNEAQ (reference sequence). The length of the CDR3 is 14 residues. V dropped 5 bases and J dropped 2; count of bases not matched to a gene: 5. The CDR3 spells CASSRTGKNTEAFF. CDR3 DNA: TGTGCCAGCAGCCGGACAGGAAAAAACACTGAAGCTTTCTTT.

V is TRBV11-2 and J is TRBJ2-3; TRBD2 might be the D (7 bases). Germline V lookup: CDR1 SGHAT, CDR2 FQNNGV. V dropped 1 base and J dropped 2 bases, with 13 bases sitting between them. The CDR3 runs to 16 residues. CDR3 sequence reads: CASSLAGGLVTDTQYF. The CDR3 region has the DNA TGTGCCAGCAGCTTAGCCGGGGGGCTAGTCACAGATACGCAGTATTTT.

The chain carries TRBV6-2 or TRBV6-3 and TRBJ1-1, with 10 bases identical to TRBD1. Unmatched junction bases numbered 4, after V lost 4 bases and J lost 8 bases. CDR1 is MNHEY, CDR2 SVGEGT, per germline. The CDR3 extends over 13 amino acids. CDR3 DNA: TGTGCCAGCAGTTCGCGGACAGGGGGAGAAGCTTTCTTT. Encoded protein: CASSSRTGGEAFF.